The 29 T cell receptor beta chains in this list originate from one sample, sequenced in a study of shared clonotypes between healthy human individuals. Sequenced by immunoSEQ multiplex PCR; TCRdb stores in-frame clones only, minus some. The table shows 150,000 to 200,000 clones, with 85% to 95% occurring only once. Sequencing input: naive CD4+ T cells sorted from blood. Regarding subset: CD45RA+ positively selected. The source is a woman aged 25 to 39 in good health.

The chain recombines TRBV7-9 with TRBJ1-6; no reliable D call. Trimming removed 10 bases at V and 5 bases at J, with 12 bases between. The CDR3 extends over 13 amino acids. Germline V gene lookup returns CDR1 SEHNR and CDR2 FQNEAQ (reference sequence). The CDR3 DNA is TGTGCCACCTCATGGGAAGATAATTCACCCCTCCACTTT. Amino acid sequence: CATSWEDNSPLHF.

The rearrangement links TRBV11-2 to TRBJ2-5, with 7 positions matching TRBD2. The J call is uncertain, as TRBJ2-7 better fits the DNA end. Germline V lookup: CDR1 SGHAT, CDR2 FQNNGV. The CDR3 is 15 amino acids. CDR3 in DNA: TGTGCCAGCAGCTTAGGAGTAGCGGGTTCCTACGAGCAGTACTTC. This gives the protein CASSLGVAGSYEQYF.

The chain is built from TRBV27 and TRBJ2-2, with 8 bases aligning to TRBD1. The CDR3 sequence is 15 residues long. The V and J ends lost 4 bases and 7 bases, in that order; junction bases with no gene match: 8. Germline values: CDR1 MNHEY, CDR2 SMNVEV (reference sequence). DNA for the CDR3: TGTGCCAGCAGTTCGCAGGGGGCTGGAGTCGGGGAGCTGTTTTTT. Its protein is CASSSQGAGVGELFF.

In its sample, this clone was seen once. The V gene is TRBV5-6, the J gene TRBJ2-7; D gene uncertain. CDR1 is SGHDT and CDR2 is YYEEEE in the germline V gene. The CDR3 consists of 11 residues. Between the trimmed V and J ends, which lost 4 bases and 3 bases, there was a span of 5 bases. The CDR3 reads CASSRNYEQYF. CDR3 nucleotides: TGTGCCAGCAGCCGGAACTACGAGCAGTACTTC.

This chain joins TRBV28 and TRBJ1-2; unclear D gene. Germline loops: CDR1 MDHEN, CDR2 SYDVKM. Trimming took 3 bases from V and 5 from J, leaving 13 bases between them. The CDR3 is made up of 14 amino acids. The CDR3: CASSLGSDFYGYTF. CDR3 nucleotides: TGTGCCAGCAGTTTGGGTAGTGACTTTTATGGCTACACCTTC.

The V call is TRBV10-3, the J call TRBJ1-1, with D perhaps matching TRBD1 (6 bases). With 3 bases removed from V and 1 base from J, the gap between germline ends came to 15 bases. This CDR3 has 16 residues. Looked up from germline, CDR1 is ENHRY and CDR2 is SYGVKD. CDR3 coding DNA: TGTGCCATCAGTGACCCACAGGGTAAGGAGAACACTGAAGCTTTCTTT. It yields the protein CAISDPQGKENTEAFF.

The rearrangement links TRBV6-5 to TRBJ1-1; a possible D gene is TRBD1 (5 bases). Per germline, CDR1 MNHEY and CDR2 SVGAGI. CDR3 size: 15 residues. V was clipped by 4 bases and J by 7 bases, with 19 bases between them. This chain's CDR3 is CASSSLEGGHREAFF. The DNA of the CDR3 is TGTGCCAGCAGTTCCCTCGAGGGCGGACACCGTGAAGCTTTCTTT.

The chain couples TRBV5-4 to TRBJ2-3; D is uncertain. CDR1 is SGHNT and CDR2 is YYREEE in the germline V gene (reference sequence). The CDR3 totals 16 residues. Trimming took off 0 bases at V and 6 bases at J, with 17 bases between the two ends. CDR3 sequence reads: CASSLGSARRWDTQYF. In DNA, the CDR3 is TGTGCCAGCAGCTTGGGCAGCGCCCGAAGATGGGATACGCAGTATTTT. The whole variable domain, filled in from reference TRBV5-4 and TRBJ2-3, reads ETGVTQSPTHLIKTRGQQVTLRCSSQSGHNTVSWYQQALGQGPQFIFQYYREEENGRGNFPPRFSGLQFPNYSSELNVNALELDDSALYLCASSLGSARRWDTQYFGPGTRLTVL.

V is TRBV5-1 and J is TRBJ1-2, with D maybe TRBD1 (6 bases). The CDR3 covers 14 residues. With 4 bases removed from V and 0 bases from J, the gap between germline ends came to 10 bases. The germline V gene encodes CDR1 SGHRS and CDR2 YFSETQ. CDR3 sequence reads: CASSIGQTNYGYTF. The CDR3 bases are TGCGCCAGCAGCATAGGACAGACTAACTATGGCTACACCTTC.

The chain couples TRBV7-8 to TRBJ1-5; no clear D. V was clipped by 3 bases and J by 2 bases, with 11 bases between them. Germline CDR1 reads SGHVS; CDR2 reads FQNEAQ. The CDR3 totals 15 residues. The CDR3 sequence is CASSFEGYGNQPQHF. The CDR3 DNA is TGTGCCAGCAGCTTTGAAGGGTATGGCAATCAGCCCCAGCATTTT.

The chain is built from TRBV27 and TRBJ1-6; D is uncertain. Germline assignment: CDR1 MNHEY and CDR2 SMNVEV (reference sequence). V lost 7 bases to trimming and J lost 5 bases, with 15 bases between them. The CDR3 has 15 amino acids. The CDR3 DNA is TGTGCCAGCAAGGTTGGTCTTGCGAATAATTCACCCCTCCACTTT. Translating it yields CASKVGLANNSPLHF.

In this sample, this clone turned up once. The rearrangement uses TRBV7-9 and TRBJ2-5; D is perhaps TRBD2 (6 bases). Trimming shortened V by 5 bases and J by 4 bases, and 14 bases separated the two germline ends. The CDR3 has 14 residues. The germline CDR1 and CDR2 sequences are SEHNR and FQNEAQ (reference sequence). The CDR3 spells CASSPRPGGETQYF. CDR3 nucleotide sequence: TGTGCCAGCAGCCCACGTCCCGGGGGAGAGACCCAGTACTTC.

V usage is TRBV5-1 and J usage is TRBJ2-3; D possibly corresponds to TRBD2 (6 bases). This CDR3 has 15 residues. Germline V gene lookup returns CDR1 SGHRS and CDR2 YFSETQ. Trimming removed 4 bases from V and 3 bases from J, with 15 bases in between. The CDR3 nucleotides read TGCGCCAGCAGCCTTGGAGGGGTTAATACAGATACGCAGTATTTT. Translating gives CASSLGGVNTDTQYF.

The V gene is TRBV19, the J gene TRBJ1-1, with TRBD1 as a possible D gene (5 bases). This CDR3 contains 15 residues. V was cut by 5 bases and J by 4 bases, with 17 bases left in between. CDR1 is LNHDA and CDR2 is SQIVND in the germline V gene (reference sequence). The CDR3 DNA reads as TGTGCCAGTAGTGTGGGGGGAGCACGGACCACTGAAGCTTTCTTT. Residues: CASSVGGARTTEAFF.

The chain recombines TRBV4-1 with TRBJ2-5; TRBD1 agrees at 10 bases. With V trimmed by 4 bases and J by 11 bases, 10 bases remained unmatched. This CDR3 contains 14 residues. The V gene's germline CDR1 is MGHRA and CDR2 YSYEKL. The CDR3 bases are TGCGCCAGCAGCCCCCGACAGGGGGCTCAAGAGCAGTACTTC. This codes for CASSPRQGAQEQYF.

This rearrangement joins TRBV2 to TRBJ1-1; a weak D match, TRBD1 (5 bases). V lost 7 bases to trimming and J lost 0 bases, with 18 bases between them. The CDR3 spans 16 residues. Per germline, CDR1 SNHLY and CDR2 FYNNEI. The CDR3 region has the DNA TGTGCCAGCAAAGATCAAACAGGCACTCTGAACACTGAAGCTTTCTTT. Protein: CASKDQTGTLNTEAFF.

CDR3 residues: CASSTIPGGGQPQHF. In nucleotides, the CDR3 is TGTGCCAGCAGTACAATCCCAGGGGGTGGCCAGCCCCAGCATTTT. The J gene is TRBJ1-5, the V gene TRBV28; 7 bases agree with TRBD1. V was clipped by 5 bases and J by 7 bases; unmatched bases: 11. Germline V gives CDR1 MDHEN, CDR2 SYDVKM. This CDR3 comprises 15 residues.

The chain uses TRBV5-1 and TRBJ2-6; D is uncertain. Germline V CDR1 and CDR2: SGHRS, YFSETQ. The CDR3 is made up of 15 amino acids. Between the trimmed V and J ends, which lost 2 bases and 0 bases, there was a span of 6 bases. This CDR3 reads CASSFRSSGANVLTF. The DNA for the CDR3 is TGCGCCAGCAGCTTCAGAAGCTCTGGGGCCAACGTCCTGACTTTC.

The genes are TRBV28 and TRBJ1-6, with a tentative D call TRBD1 (5 bases). CDR1 MDHEN and CDR2 SYDVKM come from the germline V gene. V dropped 4 bases and J dropped 0 bases, with 13 bases sitting between them. This CDR3 comprises 17 residues. CDR3 in DNA: TGTGCCAGCAGTTCGGGACTCCGGAGCTCCTATAATTCACCCCTCCACTTT. The encoded protein is CASSSGLRSSYNSPLHF.

This rearrangement joins TRBV5-6 to TRBJ1-2; a possible D gene is TRBD1 (6 bases). V gave up 3 bases and J gave up 1 base, with 13 bases separating them. This CDR3 has 15 amino acids. CDR1 and CDR2 (germline): SGHDT, YYEEEE. The CDR3 sequence: CASSYPWTDNYGYTF. CDR3 nucleotides: TGTGCCAGCAGCTACCCCTGGACAGATAACTATGGCTACACCTTC.

Concerning this clone: This same CDR3 is encoded by further DNA sequences in the sample. The chain carries TRBV18 and TRBJ1-1, with D possibly matching TRBD1 (5 bases). The CDR3 consists of 13 residues. V gave up 6 bases and J gave up 5 bases, with 13 bases separating them. Germline loops: CDR1 KGHSH, CDR2 LQKENI. CDR3 amino acids: CASSPMGGTEAFF. For the CDR3, the DNA is TGTGCCAGCTCCCCTATGGGGGGTACTGAAGCTTTCTTT.

The chain employs TRBV28 and TRBJ1-4; D not certain. The length of the CDR3 is 16 residues. Trimming removed 5 bases at V and 0 bases at J, with 13 bases between. CDR1 is MDHEN and CDR2 is SYDVKM in the germline V gene. The CDR3 DNA follows: TGTGCCAGCAGTAGGCCCGGAGCTTCAACTAATGAAAAACTGTTTTTT. Encoded protein: CASSRPGASTNEKLFF.

The genes are TRBV2 and TRBJ2-5; D is perhaps TRBD1 (6 bases). The J call may be incorrect, as the DNA end agrees better with TRBJ2-7. The CDR3 consists of 13 residues. Germline V lookup: CDR1 SNHLY, CDR2 FYNNEI. CDR3 in amino acids: CASNGQRTYEQYF. The CDR3 region has the DNA TGTGCCAGCAATGGACAGCGAACCTACGAGCAGTACTTC.

This rearrangement joins TRBV5-4 to TRBJ1-3; 7 nucleotides match TRBD1. Looked up from germline, CDR1 is SGHNT and CDR2 is YYREEE (reference sequence). CDR3 size: 16 residues. The ends lost 3 bases at V and 1 base at J; junction bases unmatched: 7. The CDR3 protein is CASSSGTELSGNTIYF. The CDR3 region has the DNA TGTGCCAGCAGCTCCGGGACAGAGCTATCTGGAAACACCATATATTTT.

The chain has TRBV18 and TRBJ2-7; 10 bases agree with TRBD1. The germline V gene has CDR1 KGHSH and CDR2 LQKENI. The V gene end was trimmed by 6 bases and the J gene end by 6 bases; junction bases not matched to a gene: 11. The CDR3 spans 15 residues. The CDR3 loop reads CASSTGGTGDGEQYF. The CDR3 nucleotides are TGTGCCAGCTCGACTGGAGGGACAGGGGATGGCGAGCAGTACTTC.

V usage is TRBV29-1 and J usage is TRBJ2-5; weak D call: TRBD2 (6 bases). This CDR3 is built from 12 residues. The germline CDR1 and CDR2 sequences are SQVTM and ANQGSEA. V was clipped by 3 bases and J by 2 bases, with 7 bases between them. The CDR3 region is CSVEGLQETQYF. Written as DNA, the CDR3 is TGCAGCGTTGAGGGACTTCAAGAGACCCAGTACTTC.

This chain connects TRBV5-1 to TRBJ2-2; D not certain. Germline V gene data show CDR1 as SGHRS and CDR2 as YFSETQ. This CDR3 spans 14 amino acids. The V and J ends lost 1 base and 0 bases respectively, with 4 bases between them. CDR3 nucleotides: TGCGCCAGCAGCTTGACATCGAACACCGGGGAGCTGTTTTTT. Translated, it gives CASSLTSNTGELFF. Drawing the rest from reference TRBV5-1 and TRBJ2-2, the complete variable domain is KAGVTQTPRYLIKTRGQQVTLSCSPISGHRSVSWYQQTPGQGLQFLFEYFSETQRNKGNFPGRFSGRQFSNSRSEMNVSTLELGDSALYLCASSLTSNTGELFFGEGSRLTVL.

The chain joins TRBV5-1 to TRBJ2-3; D gene uncertain. Germline V gene lookup returns CDR1 SGHRS and CDR2 YFSETQ. The CDR3 totals 13 residues. Trimming cost V 3 bases and J 2 bases, with 7 bases left between them. In nucleotides, the CDR3 is TGCGCCAGCAGCTCCTTTTCCACAGATACGCAGTATTTT. Its translation: CASSSFSTDTQYF.

This CDR3 is CSVGVTEGGELFF. CDR3 in DNA: TGCAGCGTTGGCGTGACTGAGGGCGGGGAGCTGTTTTTT. The chain uses TRBV29-1 and TRBJ2-2, with a weak D call TRBD2 (5 bases). Germline V gene sequence: CDR1 SQVTM, CDR2 ANQGSEA. Trimming took off 4 bases at V and 7 bases at J, with 13 bases between the two ends. The CDR3 length is 13 residues.